Below are 20 T cell receptor beta chains sequenced from a single sample in a study of human T cells and chemical hapten exposure. Time point here: pre-sensitization, week 0. Treatment specified: therapeutic diphenylcyclopropenone sensitization with weekly scalp DPC. From the RACE reads, TCRdb called clonotypes with MiXCR, one entry per CDR3 protein. The sample includes 200,000 to 300,000 distinct CDR3 sequences, more than 6.5% of them seen just once. The source was whole blood, collected in connection with sensitization to the hapten diphenylcyclopropenone (DPC). The source of these receptors is a woman aged 40 to 50 with alopecia areata. Some clones in this sample may be carry-over from other donors' samples.

This clonotype was counted at least ten times. This chain joins TRBV29-1 and TRBJ2-2, with 12 bases lining up with TRBD2. With 4 bases clipped from V and 5 bases from J, the junction kept 5 bases outside the gene matches. Per germline, CDR1 SQVTM and CDR2 ANQGSEA. The CDR3 spans 15 residues. The CDR3 DNA reads as TGCAGCGTTGCTAGCGGGAGGGCGTATACCGGGGAGCTGTTTTTT. This gives the protein CSVASGRAYTGELFF.

This clonotype showed up just a few times. This rearrangement joins TRBV2 to TRBJ2-3; D not certain. The germline V gene has CDR1 SNHLY and CDR2 FYNNEI. The CDR3 has 13 amino acids. V was trimmed by 4 bases and J by 5 bases, leaving 10 bases between them. The CDR3 protein is CASSGRRGDTQYF. The CDR3 DNA reads TGTGCCAGCAGTGGGCGTCGAGGAGATACGCAGTATTTT.

There are a few counts of this clonotype. V is TRBV28 and J is TRBJ2-3; D perhaps matches TRBD1 (6 bases). Germline V lookup: CDR1 MDHEN, CDR2 SYDVKM. Trimming cost V 2 bases and J 2 bases, with 14 bases left between them. This CDR3 is 16 amino acids long. The DNA of the CDR3 is TGTGCCAGCAGTTTAACCGGGACACCCCTCACAGATACGCAGTATTTT. This encodes CASSLTGTPLTDTQYF.

This clonotype was seen at least ten times. This chain uses TRBV27 with TRBJ1-1; weak D call: TRBD1 (5 bases). The CDR3 extends over 15 amino acids. V lost 3 bases to trimming and J lost 5 bases, with 16 bases between them. CDR1 is MNHEY and CDR2 is SMNVEV in the germline V gene (reference sequence). The CDR3 DNA follows: TGTGCCAGCAGTTTTGGGACCAAATCGGGTACTGAAGCTTTCTTT. This translates into CASSFGTKSGTEAFF.

This clonotype came up a few times. The chain combines TRBV11-1 with TRBJ1-4; D ambiguous. Per the germline V gene, CDR1 is SGHAT and CDR2 is FQDESV (reference sequence). This CDR3 is 14 amino acids long. V shed 3 bases and J shed 5 bases, with 10 bases lying between them. The DNA of the CDR3 is TGTGCCAGCAGCTTCGGGCAGCGGAATGAAAAACTGTTTTTT. Translating it yields CASSFGQRNEKLFF.

In its sample, this clonotype was seen a few times. V and J are TRBV20-1 and TRBJ2-3; 9 positions agree with TRBD2. CDR3 length: 17 residues. Germline V gene lookup returns CDR1 DFQATT and CDR2 SNEGSKA (reference sequence). Losses at the gene ends were 0 bases for V and 2 bases for J; bases not matched to a gene: 9. CDR3 residues: CSARDPAGGSFTDTQYF. The CDR3 DNA follows: TGCAGTGCTAGAGATCCAGCGGGAGGCTCCTTCACAGATACGCAGTATTTT.

This chain connects TRBV20-1 to TRBJ2-1; no clear D gene. CDR3 length: 12 residues. Germline V gene lookup returns CDR1 DFQATT and CDR2 SNEGSKA (reference sequence). Trimming cost V 0 bases and J 7 bases, with 7 bases left between them. In DNA, the CDR3 is TGCAGTGCTAGAGATTCTAAAAATGAGCAGTTCTTC. Its protein product is CSARDSKNEQFF.

The DNA of the CDR3 is TGTGCCAGCAGTTACGGGAAGGGGGAGACGGGTTCACCCCTCCACTTT. It codes for CASSYGKGETGSPLHF. The rearrangement uses TRBV6-5 and TRBJ1-6, with D maybe TRBD1 (6 bases). The CDR3 is 16 amino acids. Germline CDR1 MNHEY, CDR2 SVGAGI. The ends were cut back, 2 bases at V and 9 bases at J, with 17 bases in the middle.

This clonotype was picked up many times. The chain combines TRBV7-2 with TRBJ1-3; tentatively, D is TRBD1 (6 bases). The ends were cut back, 6 bases at V and 5 bases at J, with 14 bases in the middle. In germline, CDR1 is SGHTA, CDR2 FQGNSA. CDR3 length: 14 amino acids. CDR3 amino acids: CASSPTGSRNTIYF. The CDR3 DNA reads TGTGCCAGCAGTCCCACAGGGTCGAGAAACACCATATATTTT.

This clonotype was observed a handful of times. The chain carries TRBV12-3 or TRBV12-4 and TRBJ2-3; D is perhaps TRBD1 (5 bases). V lost 6 bases, J lost 2 bases, and 12 bases lay in between. The CDR3 is made up of 14 amino acids. The CDR3, as DNA: TGTGCCAGCAGCCCTCAGGGAAACACAGATACGCAGTATTTT. Protein product: CASSPQGNTDTQYF.

The rearrangement joins TRBV6-2 or TRBV6-3 to TRBJ2-7, with 8 nucleotides matching TRBD1. The ends lost 6 bases at V and 7 bases at J; junction bases unmatched: 17. This CDR3 is 16 amino acids long. Germline lookup yields CDR1 MNHEY and CDR2 SVGEGT. CDR3 sequence: CASSRTGTGLPGEQYF. In DNA, the CDR3 is TGTGCCAGCAGCCGGACCGGGACAGGATTACCGGGTGAGCAGTACTTC.

The genes are TRBV7-2 and TRBJ2-5; D unclear. The CDR3 totals 15 residues. V dropped 5 bases and J dropped 1 base, with 14 bases sitting between them. Germline V lookup: CDR1 SGHTA, CDR2 FQGNSA. The CDR3 coding sequence is TGTGCCAGCAGCCCCGCAGCCAGCTCCCAAGAGACCCAGTACTTC. It specifies CASSPAASSQETQYF.

The genes are TRBV11-2 and TRBJ2-3; 10 bases match TRBD1. J was trimmed by 4 bases and V by 3 bases; bases with no gene match: 4. The CDR3 sequence is 15 residues long. CDR1 and CDR2 (germline): SGHAT, FQNNGV. CDR3 DNA: TGTGCCAGCAGCTTCGGACAGGGGGGTCCAGATACGCAGTATTTT. Translating it yields CASSFGQGGPDTQYF. The variable domain in full, with the rest retrieved from reference TRBV11-2 and TRBJ2-3, is EAGVAQSPRYKIIEKRQSVAFWCNPISGHATLYWYQQILGQGPKLLIQFQNNGVVDDSQLPKDRFSAERLKGVDSTLKIQPAKLEDSAVYLCASSFGQGGPDTQYFGPGTRLTVL.

This clonotype was seen more than once but under ten times. This rearrangement joins TRBV7-2 to TRBJ2-7; tentative D call: TRBD2 (5 bases). Per the germline V gene, CDR1 is SGHTA and CDR2 is FQGNSA. V lost 4 bases and J 6 bases, leaving 13 bases between the germline ends. The CDR3 consists of 13 residues. This CDR3 is CASSSRVEGEQYF. CDR3 nucleotide sequence: TGTGCCAGCAGCTCCAGAGTAGAGGGCGAGCAGTACTTC.

V usage is TRBV27 and J usage is TRBJ2-1; D not certain. The germline CDR1 and CDR2 sequences are MNHEY and SMNVEV (reference sequence). Between the trimmed V and J ends, which lost 6 bases and 7 bases, there was a span of 19 bases. CDR3 length equals 15 residues. CDR3 region: CASSPLGNHENEQFF. CDR3 in DNA: TGTGCCAGCAGCCCCCTCGGCAACCATGAGAATGAGCAGTTCTTC.

This clonotype was observed many times. The chain recombines TRBV29-1 with TRBJ2-1; the match to TRBD1 covers 8 bases. The J segment lost 8 bases and the V segment lost 3 bases, leaving 6 bases of the junction unmatched. The CDR3 totals 13 residues. CDR1 and CDR2 from the germline V gene are SQVTM and ANQGSEA. CDR3 nucleotide sequence: TGCAGCGTTGATGGGGGACAGGTCTATGAGCAGTTCTTC. Protein product: CSVDGGQVYEQFF.

This clonotype was detected only a few times. The chain combines TRBV7-9 with TRBJ1-1; a possible D gene is TRBD1 (5 bases). Germline V CDR1 and CDR2: SEHNR, FQNEAQ (reference sequence). CDR3 length: 12 amino acids. V was clipped by 5 bases and J by 8 bases, with 12 bases between them. The CDR3 sequence: CASSRNDREAFF. CDR3 nucleotides: TGTGCCAGCAGCCGAAACGACAGAGAAGCTTTCTTT.

In its sample, this clonotype was seen a few times. The V and J genes are TRBV9 and TRBJ2-7; D call uncertain. This CDR3 spans 14 amino acids. CDR1 is SGDLS and CDR2 is YYNGEE in the germline V gene. Trimming removed 2 bases at V and 1 base at J, with 10 bases between. The chain's CDR3 is CASSVPTVSYEQYF. The CDR3 DNA is TGTGCCAGCAGCGTGCCCACCGTGTCCTACGAGCAGTACTTC.

Only a few counts were recorded for this clonotype. The chain employs TRBV12-3 or TRBV12-4 and TRBJ1-2; tentatively, D is TRBD1 (5 bases). The CDR3 is 12 residues long. Trimming cost V 6 bases and J 8 bases, with 13 bases left between them. The CDR3 is CASSNLGAGYTF. The CDR3 DNA is TGTGCCAGCAGCAACCTTGGGGCCGGCTACACCTTC.

The table lists this clonotype with many counts. J is TRBJ2-7 and V is TRBV27, with D maybe TRBD2 (5 bases). The CDR3 contains 15 residues. V was trimmed by 6 bases and J by 0 bases, leaving 15 bases between them. Germline values: CDR1 MNHEY, CDR2 SMNVEV (reference sequence). The CDR3 protein is CASRPTILSSYEQYF. In DNA form, the CDR3 reads TGTGCCAGCAGGCCGACTATTTTGAGCTCCTACGAGCAGTACTTC.